The 6 T cell receptor beta chains listed next were all sequenced from one sample in a study of T cell changes during pregnancy in multiple sclerosis. Sequenced by immunoSEQ multiplex PCR; TCRdb stores in-frame clones only, minus some. In the table there are tens of thousands of clones, roughly 86% of which are singletons. Sample: CD8+ T cells from peripheral blood mononuclear cells, taken in the first trimester of pregnancy. These receptor sequences come from a female donor in good health, enrolled as a control in a pregnancy study.

The chain couples TRBV28 to TRBJ1-2, with TRBD1 matching over 7 bases. The CDR3 has 16 residues. V was clipped by 3 bases and J by 4 bases; unmatched bases: 11. Germline CDR1 reads MDHEN; CDR2 reads SYDVKM. The CDR3 DNA follows: TGTGCCAGCAGTTTCTGGGAAGGACAGGTTGGCTATGGCTACACCTTC. Its protein is CASSFWEGQVGYGYTF.

The CDR3, as DNA: TGTGCCATCAGTGAGTCGGGCAGTCCGAATCAGCCCCAGCATTTT. It codes for CAISESGSPNQPQHF. V usage is TRBV10-3 and J usage is TRBJ1-5; D is ambiguous. Deletions cut 0 bases from V and 4 bases from J, with 10 bases between. Germline CDR1 reads ENHRY; CDR2 reads SYGVKD. This CDR3 has 15 amino acids.

The rearrangement joins TRBV28 to TRBJ1-2; 9 bases match TRBD1. Germline trimming cut 7 bases from V and 3 bases from J; bases unmatched to any gene: 6. The CDR3 is 14 residues long. Germline lookup yields CDR1 MDHEN and CDR2 SYDVKM. CDR3 coding DNA: TGTGCCAGCAACCTACAGGGGGCGTACTATGGCTACACCTTC. Amino acids: CASNLQGAYYGYTF.

This chain links TRBV15 with TRBJ1-5; TRBD1 might be the D (6 bases). V dropped 2 bases and J dropped 7 bases, with 12 bases sitting between them. CDR3 size: 14 residues. Germline V gives CDR1 LNHNV, CDR2 YYDKDF (reference sequence). The CDR3 region is CATSRPQGGQPQHF. CDR3 coding DNA: TGTGCCACCAGCAGACCACAGGGTGGGCAGCCCCAGCATTTT.

J is TRBJ2-7 and V is TRBV5-1; 9 bases match TRBD1. The junction had 3 bases not matched to a gene; V was cut back by 3 bases and J by 2 bases. The germline gives CDR1 SGHRS, CDR2 YFSETQ. There are 14 residues in the CDR3. Here the CDR3 reads CASSSDRGAYEQYF. CDR3 in DNA: TGCGCCAGCAGCTCGGACAGGGGTGCCTACGAGCAGTACTTC.

This sequence joins TRBV15 and TRBJ2-3; D may be TRBD2 (6 bases). CDR3 length: 15 amino acids. From germline, CDR1 is LNHNV and CDR2 YYDKDF (reference sequence). V was trimmed by 8 bases and J by 3 bases, leaving 18 bases between them. The CDR3 DNA reads as TGTGCCACCTCTGGAGGGTCTAGCGTAACAGATACGCAGTATTTT. Translation gives CATSGGSSVTDTQYF.